These T cell receptor beta chains were read from a single sample in a study of human T cells and chemical hapten exposure. TCRdb re-derived calls from the RACE reads in MiXCR, one entry per CDR3 protein. The profile shows 200,000 to 300,000 distinct CDR3 sequences, 7% to 10% of them singletons. Sample: whole blood, taken in connection with sensitization to the hapten diphenylcyclopropenone (DPC). All receptors come from a woman aged 40 to 49 with alopecia areata. Some clones in this sample may be carry-over from other donors' samples. Both conserved end residues are part of each CDR3. Fields, in order: clone size, D gene, V gene, J gene, CDR3 DNA, CDR3 protein. D genes are given only for firm matches. A clone size is listed for some rows: how often the clone was seen (once, few, many), or a class if it is expanded.

NA	TRBD2	TRBV20-1	TRBJ2-1	TGCAGTGCTAGCGCTAGCGGGAGGGCCCTGAGCTCCTACAATGAGCAGTTCTTC	CSASASGRALSSYNEQFF
few	NA	TRBV20-1	TRBJ1-6	TGCAGTGCTAGAGGCGGGGGACTCGATAATTCACCCCTCCACTTT	CSARGGGLDNSPLHF
few	TRBD2	TRBV7-9	TRBJ2-2	TGTGCCAGCAGCCCCGTTCGGACTAGCGGCACGTTTAACACCGGGGAGCTGTTTTTT	CASSPVRTSGTFNTGELFF
NA	NA	TRBV30	TRBJ2-5	TGTGCCTGGAGTGCAAGGGGGTCCGAGACCCAGTACTTC	CAWSARGSETQYF
NA	NA	TRBV6-5	TRBJ2-7	TGTGCCAGCAGTTACTCGGAAACCCCTGCCTACGAGCAGTACTTC	CASSYSETPAYEQYF
few	NA	TRBV7-9	TRBJ2-3	TGTGCCCCAGGCCAGCTCGTCGTCGCCCCGCAGTATTTT	CAPGQLVVAPQYF
few	NA	TRBV12-3/TRBV12-4	TRBJ1-5	TGTGCCAGCAGTCACACAGGGTACGGCCAGCCCCAGCATTTT	CASSHTGYGQPQHF
many	NA	TRBV5-4	TRBJ2-2	TGTGCCAGCAGCCCAACAGGGACGAACACCGGGGAGCTGTTTTTT	CASSPTGTNTGELFF
few	NA	TRBV7-2	TRBJ2-2	TGTGCCAGCAGACAGGGTCCACACACCGGGGAGCTGTTTTTT	CASRQGPHTGELFF
few	NA	TRBV10-3	TRBJ1-1	TGTGCCATCAAAGAGGAGCAAATGAACACTGAAGCTTTCTTT	CAIKEEQMNTEAFF
NA	NA	TRBV6-5	TRBJ2-7	TGTGCCAGCAGTTACTCGTGGGGGGAGCAGTACTTC	CASSYSWGEQYF
NA	NA	TRBV18	TRBJ2-5	TGTGCCAGCTCAACGGATGGGGGGACCCAGTACTTC	CASSTDGGTQYF
few	TRBD2	TRBV7-6	TRBJ2-1	TGTGCCAGCAGCCCTCACCCGGGGGGCACTCCACTAGCGGGCTCCCTGGGTGAGCAGTTCTTC	CASSPHPGGTPLAGSLGEQFF
many	NA	TRBV6-2/TRBV6-3	TRBJ2-5	TGTGCCAGCAGTTACGGCGGACCAGAGACCCAGTACTTC	CASSYGGPETQYF
few	TRBD1	TRBV5-4	TRBJ2-3	TGTGCCAGCAGCACGAGGGGGCGCACAGATACGCAGTATTTT	CASSTRGRTDTQYF
few	NA	TRBV2	TRBJ2-1	TGTGCCAGCAGTTATACCAATGAGCAGTTCTTC	CASSYTNEQFF
few	NA	TRBV6-5	TRBJ2-7	TGTGCCAGCAGTTACTCAGCAACTGGGTCCTACGAGCAGTACTTC	CASSYSATGSYEQYF
NA	NA	TRBV7-9	TRBJ2-1	TGTGCCAGCAGCTTATCCCGGGACAATGAGCAGTTCTTC	CASSLSRDNEQFF
NA	NA	TRBV21-1	TRBJ2-3	TGTGCCAGCAGCGATAGTGAGCGGGAGCCACCTACGCACACAGATACGCAGTATTTT	CASSDSEREPPTHTDTQYF
NA	NA	TRBV7-2	TRBJ2-2	TGTGCCAACCCCAGCCGGACCGGGGAGCTGTTTTTT	CANPSRTGELFF
NA	TRBD1	TRBV12-3/TRBV12-4	TRBJ1-5	TGTGCCAGCAGCGGGACAGTTAGCAATCAGCCCCAGCATTTT	CASSGTVSNQPQHF
few	NA	TRBV29-1	TRBJ1-5	TGCAGCGCACAGGACGGAAGCAATCAGCCCCAGCATTTT	CSAQDGSNQPQHF
few	TRBD1	TRBV11-3	TRBJ2-5	TGTGCCAGCAGCCAGGGACAGGGCACACAAGAGACCCAGTACTTC	CASSQGQGTQETQYF